This T cell receptor beta chain was captured in a study of shared clonotypes between healthy human individuals. The CDR3 loop spans 13 amino acids. The V and J ends lost 10 bases and 4 bases respectively, with 14 bases between them. From germline, CDR1 is ENHRY and CDR2 SYGVKD. The data were produced by immunoSEQ multiplex PCR, yet TCRdb's version contains in-frame clones alone and is incomplete. In the table there are under 2.5 million clones, around 92% of which are singletons. This clone came up a few times. This sequence joins TRBV10-3 and TRBJ1-5; D is uncertain. The sequenced sample was naive CD4+ T cells from PBMCs. Subset denoted: CD45RA+ positively selected. The TCR was taken from a man aged 18 to 30 in good health. Some clones in this sample may be carry-over from other donors' samples. Here the CDR3 reads CATHHDINQPQHF. The DNA of the CDR3 is TGTGCCACACACCACGACATAAATCAGCCCCAGCATTTT.